The table lists the clone carrying this T cell receptor (beta chain) with many counts. Its antigen is as yet unknown. Unsorted libraries were generated from 2 million PBMCs. These cells had been stored in RNAlater at -80 C. Deletions cut 1 base from V and 0 bases from J, with 8 bases between. From germline, CDR1 is LGHNT and CDR2 FRNRAP. The CDR3 loop spans 15 amino acids. These data belong to a study of neurological immune-mediated disorders. Study-wide findings and caveats: Neither clinical nor MRI features were found to be associated with the multiple sclerosis repertoire cluster. Among 34 multiple sclerosis patients, phylogenetic grouping put the repertoires of 18 into a single related-CDR3 cluster, a possible signature.

Synthesis of cDNA was carried out by template-switch 5'RACE. The reaction used 10-nucleotide random UMIs. TCRdb itself ran the 5' RACE reads through MiXCR, one entry per CDR3 protein. The sample carries 50,000 or so distinct CDR3 sequences, about 3.7% recorded once. The sequence was collected from a middle-aged man with multiple sclerosis. The chain couples TRBV12-5 to TRBJ2-3; D is uncertain. The sample taken for sequencing was PBMCs. The CDR3 DNA follows: TGTGCTAGTGGTTTGGGACGGATTAGCACAGATACGCAGTATTTT. Protein product: CASGLGRISTDTQYF. The full variable domain, completed using reference TRBV12-5 and TRBJ2-3, is DARVTQTPRHKVTEMGQEVTMRCQPILGHNTVFWYRQTMMQGLELLAYFRNRAPLDDSGMPKDRFSAEMPDATLATLKIQPSEPRDSAVYFCASGLGRISTDTQYFGPGTRLTVL.